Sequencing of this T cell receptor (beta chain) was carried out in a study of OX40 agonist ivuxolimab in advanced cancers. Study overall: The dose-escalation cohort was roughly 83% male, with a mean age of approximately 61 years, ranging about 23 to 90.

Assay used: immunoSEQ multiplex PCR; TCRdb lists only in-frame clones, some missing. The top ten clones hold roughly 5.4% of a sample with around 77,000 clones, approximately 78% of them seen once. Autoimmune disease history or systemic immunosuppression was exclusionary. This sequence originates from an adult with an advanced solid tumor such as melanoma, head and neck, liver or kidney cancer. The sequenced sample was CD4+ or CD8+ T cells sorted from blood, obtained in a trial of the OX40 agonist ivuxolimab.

CDR3 in DNA: TGCGCCAGCAGCGAAGGACAGTTTACAAACTATGGCTACACCTTC. Its protein is CASSEGQFTNYGYTF. The chain joins TRBV5-1 to TRBJ1-2; D is possibly TRBD1 (6 bases). The CDR3 sequence is 15 residues long. V was pared by 4 bases and J by 2 bases, with 15 bases between. CDR1 and CDR2 (germline): SGHRS, YFSETQ.